This record concerns one T cell receptor beta chain sequence. Its target is not known. This entry comes from a study of cytotoxic CD8 clonotypes in ibrutinib-treated CLL. Study-wide background: The response samples were taken once patients had been treated for a median of around eleven months, range 6 to 36.

Study outcomes and limitations: Public clonotypes occurred uncommonly; on treatment, they contracted or remained stable.

V shed 5 bases and J shed 0 bases, with 13 bases lying between them. In germline, CDR1 is LNHDA, CDR2 SQIVND (reference sequence). The CDR3 runs to 15 residues. Libraries of TCR beta were made from approximately 1.9 micrograms of genomic DNA that came from cryopreserved PBMCs. Target depth was 1 in 200,000 to 1 in 1 million T cells, about 10x per clonotype. TCRdb keeps only in-frame clones here, not all; method: immunoSEQ multiplex PCR. Altogether roughly 130,000 clones are present, 80% to 95% being singletons, with the ten largest covering 9.5% to 14%. The V gene is TRBV19, the J gene TRBJ1-1, with D perhaps TRBD1 (6 bases). The TCR was taken from a human donor with chronic lymphocytic leukemia. Here the sequenced sample was PBMCs, taken after 12 months of ibrutinib treatment. In DNA form, the CDR3 reads TGTGCCAGTAGTGCCGCGGACAGATTGAACACTGAAGCTTTCTTT. It encodes CASSAADRLNTEAFF.